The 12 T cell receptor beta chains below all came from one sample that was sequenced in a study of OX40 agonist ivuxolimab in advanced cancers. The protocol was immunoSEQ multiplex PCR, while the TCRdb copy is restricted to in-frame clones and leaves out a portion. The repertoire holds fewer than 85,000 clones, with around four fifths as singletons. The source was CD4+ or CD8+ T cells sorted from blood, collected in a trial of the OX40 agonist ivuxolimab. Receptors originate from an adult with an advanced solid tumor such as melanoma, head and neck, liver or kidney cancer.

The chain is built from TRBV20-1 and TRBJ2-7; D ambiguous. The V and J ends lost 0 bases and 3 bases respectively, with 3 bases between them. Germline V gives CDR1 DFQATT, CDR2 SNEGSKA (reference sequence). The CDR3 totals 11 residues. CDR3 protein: CSAREGYEQYF. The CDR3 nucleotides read TGCAGTGCTAGAGAGGGCTACGAGCAGTACTTC.

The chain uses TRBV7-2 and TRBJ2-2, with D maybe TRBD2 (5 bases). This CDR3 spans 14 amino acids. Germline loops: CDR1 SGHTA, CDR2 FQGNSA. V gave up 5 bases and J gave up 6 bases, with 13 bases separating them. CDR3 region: CASSPGVGAGELFF. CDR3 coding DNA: TGTGCCAGCAGCCCCGGGGTTGGGGCCGGGGAGCTGTTTTTT.

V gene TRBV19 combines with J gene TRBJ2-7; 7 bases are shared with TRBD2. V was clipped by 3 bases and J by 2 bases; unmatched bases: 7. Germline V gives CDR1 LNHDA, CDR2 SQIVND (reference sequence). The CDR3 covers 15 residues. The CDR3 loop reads CASSMASGDPYEQYF. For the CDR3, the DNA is TGTGCCAGTAGTATGGCGAGCGGGGACCCCTACGAGCAGTACTTC.

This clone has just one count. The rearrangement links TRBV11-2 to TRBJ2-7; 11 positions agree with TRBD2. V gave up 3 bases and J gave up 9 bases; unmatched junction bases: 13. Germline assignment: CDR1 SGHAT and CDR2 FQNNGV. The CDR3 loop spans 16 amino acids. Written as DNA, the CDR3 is TGTGCCAGCAGCTTCGTAAATCTAGCGGGGGGTTCGGGGCAGTACTTC. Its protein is CASSFVNLAGGSGQYF.

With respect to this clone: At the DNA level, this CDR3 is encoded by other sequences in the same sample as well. The CDR3 reads CASSYGGAGQPQHF. The DNA for the CDR3 is TGTGCCAGCAGTTACGGGGGCGCGGGTCAGCCCCAGCATTTT. The V call is TRBV6-5, the J call TRBJ1-5; TRBD1 might be the D (6 bases). CDR3 length: 14 residues. The V end was cut by 2 bases, the J end by 6 bases, with 11 bases between. CDR1 and CDR2 (germline): MNHEY, SVGAGI.

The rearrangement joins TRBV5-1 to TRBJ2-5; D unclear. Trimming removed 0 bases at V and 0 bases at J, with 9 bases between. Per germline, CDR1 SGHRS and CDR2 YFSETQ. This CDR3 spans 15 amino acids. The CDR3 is CASSLGNPDQETQYF. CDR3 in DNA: TGCGCCAGCAGCTTGGGTAACCCCGACCAAGAGACCCAGTACTTC.

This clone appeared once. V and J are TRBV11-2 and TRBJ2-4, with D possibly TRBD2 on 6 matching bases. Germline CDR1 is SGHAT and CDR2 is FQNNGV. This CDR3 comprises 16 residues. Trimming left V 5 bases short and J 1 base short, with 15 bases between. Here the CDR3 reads CASSPRRGDAKNIQYF. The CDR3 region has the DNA TGTGCCAGCAGCCCCCGGCGCGGGGATGCCAAAAACATTCAGTACTTC.

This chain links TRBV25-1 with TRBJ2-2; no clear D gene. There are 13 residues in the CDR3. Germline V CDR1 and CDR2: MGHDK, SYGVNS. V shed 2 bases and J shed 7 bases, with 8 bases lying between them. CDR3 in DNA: TGTGCCAGCAGTGAAGGGTGGGGCGGGGAGCTGTTTTTT. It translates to CASSEGWGGELFF.

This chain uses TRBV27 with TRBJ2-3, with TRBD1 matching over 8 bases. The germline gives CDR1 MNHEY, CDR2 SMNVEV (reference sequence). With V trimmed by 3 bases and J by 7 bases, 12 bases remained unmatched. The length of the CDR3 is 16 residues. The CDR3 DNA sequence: TGTGCCAGCAGTTTGAGCTCAGGGGGCGCGGTGAATACGCAGTATTTT. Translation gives CASSLSSGGAVNTQYF.

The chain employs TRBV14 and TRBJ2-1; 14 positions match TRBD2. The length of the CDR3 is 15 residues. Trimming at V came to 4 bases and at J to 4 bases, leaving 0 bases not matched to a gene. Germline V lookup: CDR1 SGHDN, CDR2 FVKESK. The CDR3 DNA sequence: TGTGCCAGCAGCCGGACTAGCGGGGGGTACAATGAGCAGTTCTTC. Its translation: CASSRTSGGYNEQFF.

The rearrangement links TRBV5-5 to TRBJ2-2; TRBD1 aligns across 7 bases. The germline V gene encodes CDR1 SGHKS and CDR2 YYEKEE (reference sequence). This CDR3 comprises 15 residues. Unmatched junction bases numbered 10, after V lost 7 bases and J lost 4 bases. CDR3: CASGITGELTGELFF. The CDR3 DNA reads TGTGCCAGCGGCATTACAGGGGAACTCACCGGGGAGCTGTTTTTT.

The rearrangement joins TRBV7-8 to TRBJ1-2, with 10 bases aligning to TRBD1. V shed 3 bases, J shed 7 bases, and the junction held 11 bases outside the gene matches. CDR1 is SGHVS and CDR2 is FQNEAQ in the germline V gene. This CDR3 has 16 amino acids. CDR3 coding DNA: TGTGCCAGCAGCTTTGCCGGGACAGGGGCTATTTCTGGCTACACCTTC. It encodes CASSFAGTGAISGYTF.